This entry lists 31 T cell receptor beta chains sequenced from one sample in a study of cytomegalovirus exposure and HLA in healthy donors. Vbeta (60) and Jbeta (13) primers were used in the PCR. Generated by immunoSEQ multiplex PCR, the TCRdb table keeps only in-frame clones and is missing some. The table has 170,000 or so clones, around three quarters seen once. Sequenced material: PBMCs. Receptors were obtained from a man in his forties in good health and CMV-seronegative.

On this clone itself: A junction end diverges from the germline sequence, so it may reflect a read error. The V call is TRBV6-1, the J call TRBJ1-5; D is possibly TRBD1 (6 bases). CDR1 and CDR2 from the germline V gene are MNHNS and SASEGT. This CDR3 contains 15 residues. CDR3 in amino acids: CASREGQTSNQPQHF. For the CDR3, the DNA is TGTGCCAGCAGGGAAGGACAGACTAGCAATCAGCCCCAGCATTTT.

The chain employs TRBV11-2 and TRBJ2-3, with a possible D match to TRBD2 (7 bases). The CDR3 spans 15 residues. Germline assignment: CDR1 SGHAT and CDR2 FQNNGV. Trimming stripped 5 bases from V and 2 bases from J, with 14 bases between. CDR3 sequence reads: CASSRAGTYTDTQYF. CDR3 DNA sequence: TGTGCCAGCAGCCGAGCGGGGACATACACAGATACGCAGTATTTT.

The rearrangement links TRBV18 to TRBJ2-7; D remains unclear. Trimming removed 0 bases at V and 3 bases at J, with 9 bases between. CDR3 size: 14 residues. CDR1 and CDR2 from the germline V gene are KGHSH and LQKENI. Here the CDR3 DNA reads TGTGCCAGCTCACCACCGGGCAGCAACTACGAGCAGTACTTC. Residues: CASSPPGSNYEQYF.

For this clone: No conserved phenylalanine or tryptophan is present at the end of the CDR3, so a read error is the likely explanation. CDR3 residues: CSVRGEGTEAFS. The CDR3 DNA follows: TGCAGCGTCAGGGGTGAGGGCACTGAAGCTTTCTCT. The V gene is TRBV29-1, the J gene TRBJ1-1, with D perhaps TRBD1 (6 bases). There are 12 residues in the CDR3. Per germline, CDR1 SQVTM and CDR2 ANQGSEA. The ends were cut back, 6 bases at V and 4 bases at J, with 12 bases in the middle.

This rearrangement joins TRBV14 to TRBJ1-2; TRBD1 aligns across 9 bases. J was trimmed by 4 bases and V by 7 bases; bases with no gene match: 7. Germline V gives CDR1 SGHDN, CDR2 FVKESK. This CDR3 spans 14 amino acids. CDR3 loop: CASTAGQGFYGYTF. In DNA, the CDR3 is TGTGCCAGCACGGCGGGACAGGGCTTCTATGGCTACACCTTC.

This chain connects TRBV5-1 to TRBJ2-5, with TRBD2 identical over 7 bases. The CDR3 consists of 13 residues. CDR1 is SGHRS and CDR2 is YFSETQ in the germline V gene. J gave up 6 bases and V 5 bases, and 7 bases lay outside the gene matches. CDR3 in amino acids: CASRGEGDQTQYF. CDR3 bases: TGCGCCAGCAGGGGGGAGGGCGACCAGACCCAGTACTTC.

The chain carries TRBV6-4 and TRBJ2-2; maybe TRBD2 (5 bases). V shed 5 bases and J shed 9 bases, with 13 bases lying between them. The CDR3 runs to 13 residues. Looked up from germline, CDR1 is MRHNA and CDR2 is SNTAGT. CDR3 nucleotides: TGTGCCAGCAGTTCGGAGGTCGGCAGGGAGCTGTTTTTT. Amino acids: CASSSEVGRELFF.

The chain couples TRBV9 to TRBJ2-7; a weak D match, TRBD2 (5 bases). CDR3 length: 17 amino acids. Germline lookup yields CDR1 SGDLS and CDR2 YYNGEE. The V end lost 0 bases, the J end lost 2 bases, and 18 bases lay between the germline ends. CDR3 amino acids: CASSVGGAGPGTYEQYF. Written as DNA, the CDR3 is TGTGCCAGCAGCGTAGGAGGCGCTGGCCCCGGGACCTACGAGCAGTACTTC.

The chain uses TRBV12-5 and TRBJ2-1, with TRBD2 identical over 13 bases. J was trimmed by 9 bases and V by 2 bases; bases with no gene match: 4. Per the germline V gene, CDR1 is LGHNT and CDR2 is FRNRAP. The CDR3 contains 15 residues. CDR3 nucleotide sequence: TGTGCTAGTGGTTTGACTAGCGGGGGGGCAATTGAGCAGTTCTTC. This encodes CASGLTSGGAIEQFF.

This chain uses TRBV23-1 with TRBJ1-5, with a tentative D call TRBD1 (5 bases). TRBV23-1 qualifies as an ORF whose function is uncertain. V dropped 2 bases and J dropped 4 bases, with 15 bases sitting between them. The CDR3 is 16 residues long. The CDR3 DNA sequence: TGCGCCAGCAGTCAAGTTCCAGGGAGGGAAAATCAGCCCCAGCATTTT. It yields the protein CASSQVPGRENQPQHF.

The V gene is TRBV5-4, the J gene TRBJ2-7; D may be TRBD2 (5 bases). Germline CDR1 SGHNT, CDR2 YYREEE (reference sequence). Trimming took 7 bases from V and 2 from J, leaving 16 bases between them. CDR3 length: 14 residues. The CDR3 spells CASQRAGVAYEQYF. CDR3 in DNA: TGTGCCAGCCAGAGGGCCGGTGTAGCCTACGAGCAGTACTTC.

This clone occurred once. This chain connects TRBV5-4 to TRBJ2-7; maybe TRBD1 (6 bases). Trimming shortened V by 4 bases and J by 1 base, and 12 bases separated the two germline ends. The V gene's germline CDR1 is SGHNT and CDR2 YYREEE (reference sequence). The CDR3 contains 14 residues. Here the CDR3 DNA reads TGTGCCAGCAGCCTTGGACAGCCGTCCTACGAGCAGTACTTC. Translated, it gives CASSLGQPSYEQYF.

The chain employs TRBV7-6 and TRBJ2-5; maybe TRBD1 (5 bases). Judging by the DNA end, TRBJ2-7 fits better; the J call may be wrong. This CDR3 contains 12 residues. Germline V gene sequence: CDR1 SGHVS, CDR2 FNYEAQ. DNA of the CDR3: TGTGCCAGCAGCCCAGGGAAGGACGAGCAGTACTTC. Protein: CASSPGKDEQYF.

The V and J genes are TRBV7-2 and TRBJ1-1; D is possibly TRBD1 (6 bases). With 2 bases removed from V and 5 bases from J, the gap between germline ends came to 9 bases. Germline loops: CDR1 SGHTA, CDR2 FQGNSA. The CDR3 totals 13 residues. CDR3 DNA: TGTGCCAGCAGCTTAACAGGGATTACTGAAGCTTTCTTT. Translation: CASSLTGITEAFF.

This clone was seen only once. This chain uses TRBV7-2 with TRBJ1-5, with a tentative D call TRBD1 (6 bases). Germline-derived CDR1 and CDR2 are SGHTA and FQGNSA. The CDR3 is 14 amino acids. The V end was cut by 5 bases, the J end by 6 bases, with 14 bases between. CDR3 loop: CASSAVGAGQPQHF. The CDR3 DNA reads as TGTGCCAGCAGCGCGGTGGGGGCGGGTCAGCCCCAGCATTTT. Full variable domain (remainder filled in from reference TRBV7-2 and TRBJ1-5): GAGVSQSPSNKVTEKGKDVELRCDPISGHTALYWYRQSLGQGLEFLIYFQGNSAPDKSGLPSDRFSAERTGGSVSTLTIQRTQQEDSAVYLCASSAVGAGQPQHFGDGTRLSIL.

The chain joins TRBV7-2 to TRBJ1-2, with 11 bases fitting TRBD1. Germline CDR1 reads SGHTA; CDR2 reads FQGNSA. The CDR3 is 17 residues long. Trimming cost V 0 bases and J 5 bases; bases outside gene matches: 8. The CDR3 DNA sequence: TGTGCCAGCAGCTTAGCGTTCGGGACAGGGGGAGAATATGGCTACACCTTC. It is translated as CASSLAFGTGGEYGYTF.

This chain connects TRBV15 to TRBJ2-2, with TRBD1 identical over 12 bases. CDR1 and CDR2 (germline): LNHNV, YYDKDF (reference sequence). This CDR3 has 18 amino acids. With 2 bases clipped from V and 4 bases from J, the junction kept 8 bases outside the gene matches. As DNA, the CDR3 is TGTGCCACCAGCAGACCATCGGGACAGGGGGCTTTCACCGGGGAGCTGTTTTTT. Translating it yields CATSRPSGQGAFTGELFF.

The chain carries TRBV19 and TRBJ1-5; D call uncertain. Deletions cut 4 bases from V and 11 bases from J, with 12 bases between. Germline V CDR1 and CDR2: LNHDA, SQIVND (reference sequence). This CDR3 region has 12 residues. CDR3 bases: TGTGCCAGTAGTACCCCTCTCGGTGCCCAGCATTTT. Its protein is CASSTPLGAQHF.

The gene calls are TRBV19 and TRBJ1-1; D gene unclear. V was shortened by 3 bases and J by 5 bases, with 13 bases between the two germline ends. The CDR3 spans 14 residues. The V gene's germline CDR1 is LNHDA and CDR2 SQIVND (reference sequence). Here the CDR3 reads CASSMTREATEAFF. DNA for the CDR3: TGTGCCAGTAGTATGACCCGGGAGGCGACTGAAGCTTTCTTT.

The chain combines TRBV19 with TRBJ1-5; 8 positions agree with TRBD1. This CDR3 region has 15 residues. J lost 3 bases, V lost 5 bases, and 6 bases had no gene match. Looked up from germline, CDR1 is LNHDA and CDR2 is SQIVND (reference sequence). The CDR3 reads CASSESGGSNQPQHF. The CDR3, as DNA: TGTGCCAGTAGTGAGTCAGGGGGCTCCAATCAGCCCCAGCATTTT.

V usage is TRBV6-1 and J usage is TRBJ2-3, with 9 nucleotides matching TRBD2. V was clipped by 4 bases and J by 6 bases; unmatched bases: 5. Germline CDR1 MNHNS, CDR2 SASEGT. The CDR3 extends over 14 amino acids. CDR3 DNA: TGTGCCAGCAGTGTACTAGCGGGCCGGGATACGCAGTATTTT. It translates to CASSVLAGRDTQYF.

This clone came up a few times. The chain uses TRBV18 and TRBJ2-2; TRBD1 might be the D (6 bases). The CDR3 is made up of 14 amino acids. Germline CDR1 and CDR2: KGHSH and LQKENI. The ends were cut back, 3 bases at V and 6 bases at J, with 11 bases in the middle. The CDR3 nucleotides are TGTGCCAGCTCACCTACGACAGGAGCCGGGGAGCTGTTTTTT. It encodes CASSPTTGAGELFF.

This sequence joins TRBV5-4 and TRBJ2-5, with a possible D match to TRBD1 (5 bases). With 0 bases removed from V and 4 bases from J, the gap between germline ends came to 10 bases. Germline-derived CDR1 and CDR2 are SGHNT and YYREEE (reference sequence). The CDR3 loop spans 14 amino acids. CDR3 residues: CASSLGGQLETQYF. The CDR3 DNA reads as TGTGCCAGCAGCTTGGGGGGCCAATTAGAGACCCAGTACTTC. The full variable domain, in which reference TRBV5-4 and TRBJ2-5 provide the parts outside the CDR3, is ETGVTQSPTHLIKTRGQQVTLRCSSQSGHNTVSWYQQALGQGPQFIFQYYREEENGRGNFPPRFSGLQFPNYSSELNVNALELDDSALYLCASSLGGQLETQYFGPGTRLLVL.

With regard to this clone: The germline gene is not matched at one end of the junction; a read error may be the cause. The gene calls are TRBV5-6 and TRBJ2-1; the match to TRBD2 covers 7 bases. Germline assignment: CDR1 SGHDT and CDR2 YYEEEE. CDR3 length: 16 residues. The CDR3 spells CASSLVRASGFNEQFF. In DNA form, the CDR3 reads TGTGCCAGCAGTTTGGTAAGGGCTAGCGGTTTCAATGAGCAGTTCTTC.

The chain is built from TRBV5-1 and TRBJ2-1; possibly TRBD2 for D (7 bases). The V gene lost 0 bases and the J gene lost 6 bases, with 10 bases spanning the gap. Germline CDR1 and CDR2: SGHRS and YFSETQ. The CDR3 is made up of 14 amino acids. CDR3 sequence: CASSLDREGNEQFF. CDR3 bases: TGCGCCAGCAGCTTGGACAGGGAGGGCAATGAGCAGTTCTTC.

The rearrangement links TRBV6-5 to TRBJ1-1; 7 bases map to TRBD1. The V segment lost 5 bases and the J segment 10 bases; nucleotides outside the gene matches: 10. The germline CDR1 and CDR2 sequences are MNHEY and SVGAGI. The CDR3 has 13 amino acids. The CDR3 sequence: CASSEVPTGLAFF. CDR3 in DNA: TGTGCCAGCAGTGAAGTACCGACAGGGTTAGCTTTCTTT.

The chain joins TRBV7-9 to TRBJ2-2, with 7 bases aligning to TRBD1. This CDR3 contains 16 residues. Germline CDR1 is SEHNR and CDR2 is FQNEAQ (reference sequence). Losses at the gene ends were 5 bases for V and 2 bases for J; bases not matched to a gene: 8. The CDR3 here is CASSPRGQLNTGELFF. CDR3 nucleotide sequence: TGTGCCAGCAGCCCACGGGGACAGCTAAACACCGGGGAGCTGTTTTTT.

V and J are TRBV19 and TRBJ2-7, with D hard to call. The CDR3 covers 14 residues. The germline V gene has CDR1 LNHDA and CDR2 SQIVND (reference sequence). V was pared by 6 bases and J by 0 bases, with 12 bases between. DNA of the CDR3: TGTGCCAGTAGCGTACTCGAAAGCTCCTACGAGCAGTACTTC. It encodes CASSVLESSYEQYF.

V and J are TRBV7-9 and TRBJ1-2; D is unresolved. This CDR3 comprises 15 residues. V shed 2 bases and J shed 1 base, with 11 bases lying between them. Germline values: CDR1 SEHNR, CDR2 FQNEAQ (reference sequence). CDR3 loop: CASSLSAALNYGYTF. Written as DNA, the CDR3 is TGTGCCAGCAGCTTATCGGCAGCGCTTAACTATGGCTACACCTTC.

The chain combines TRBV6-5 with TRBJ2-1, with a tentative D call TRBD2 (6 bases). This CDR3 region has 14 residues. V lost 2 bases, J lost 15 bases, and 20 bases lay in between. CDR1 and CDR2 from the germline V gene are MNHEY and SVGAGI. Here the CDR3 reads CASSYGRGAGGWFF. CDR3 DNA sequence: TGTGCCAGCAGTTACGGGCGGGGCGCTGGGGGTTGGTTCTTC.

The chain recombines TRBV15 with TRBJ2-2; 11 bases line up with TRBD2. Germline V lookup: CDR1 LNHNV, CDR2 YYDKDF (reference sequence). V gave up 0 bases and J gave up 5 bases; unmatched junction bases: 5. CDR3 length: 17 residues. CDR3 sequence reads: CATSRDKGLAVTGELFF. The DNA for the CDR3 is TGTGCCACCAGCAGAGATAAGGGACTAGCGGTTACCGGGGAGCTGTTTTTT.